These 27 T cell receptor beta chains originate from one sample sequenced in a study of T cells after yellow fever vaccination. MiXCR, applied by TCRdb to the 5' RACE reads, yields one record per CDR3 protein. The table includes hundreds of thousands of distinct CDR3 sequences, 9.5% to 15% detected once. The sample in question was CD4+ T cells sorted from PBMCs, obtained 15 days after the yellow fever booster vaccination. The receptors derive from a young man who received the YFV17D yellow fever vaccine.

The genes are TRBV10-3 and TRBJ2-7; 9 bases fit TRBD1. Per germline, CDR1 ENHRY and CDR2 SYGVKD. V dropped 6 bases and J dropped 0; count of bases not matched to a gene: 12. This CDR3 comprises 17 residues. The DNA for the CDR3 is TGTGCCATCAGGCCGGGACAGGGAACCGCTCCCTCCTACGAGCAGTACGTC. It specifies CAIRPGQGTAPSYEQYV.

This clonotype was counted a few times. This chain joins TRBV24-1 and TRBJ2-5, with D unclear. This CDR3 region has 11 residues. The ends were cut back, 1 base at V and 9 bases at J, with 5 bases in the middle. Germline V gene sequence: CDR1 KGHDR, CDR2 SFDVKD. The CDR3 loop is CATSDFRSQYF. CDR3 in DNA: TGTGCCACCAGTGATTTCCGGTCCCAGTACTTC.

This clonotype was counted a few times. The chain uses TRBV10-3 and TRBJ1-5, with D tentatively TRBD1 (6 bases). The germline V and J ends were trimmed by 6 bases and 0 bases, with 12 bases remaining between them. CDR1 and CDR2 (germline): ENHRY, SYGVKD. The CDR3 runs to 15 residues. The CDR3 sequence: CAISRTADSNQPQHF. The CDR3, as DNA: TGTGCCATCAGCAGGACAGCCGATAGCAATCAGCCCCAGCATTTT.

This clonotype has more than one count but fewer than ten. This chain joins TRBV10-3 and TRBJ1-3; D is undetermined. Germline V CDR1 and CDR2: ENHRY, SYGVKD. CDR3 length: 16 residues. V was clipped by 7 bases and J by 0 bases, with 16 bases between them. This CDR3 reads CAITGSLVRSGNTIYF. CDR3 bases: TGTGCCATCACCGGGAGTCTGGTTCGCTCTGGAAACACCATATATTTT.

In its sample, this clonotype was seen a few times. This chain links TRBV12-3 or TRBV12-4 with TRBJ2-1; D gene unclear. V lost 1 base to trimming and J lost 4 bases, with 5 bases between them. This CDR3 comprises 13 residues. The CDR3, as DNA: TGTGCCAGCAGTTTAGGTGTATACAATGAGCAGTTCTTC. This codes for CASSLGVYNEQFF.

The chain links TRBV4-3 to TRBJ2-4, with D tentatively TRBD1 (5 bases). Germline-derived CDR1 and CDR2 are LGHNA and YSLEER. Trimming shortened V by 0 bases and J by 9 bases, and 12 bases separated the two germline ends. The CDR3 runs 14 residues. The CDR3 nucleotides are TGCGCCAGCAGCCAAGAAGAAGGGGTTGGCATTCAGTACTTC. It specifies CASSQEEGVGIQYF.

This clonotype has just a few counts. J is TRBJ2-3 and V is TRBV7-2; D uncertain. The V gene's germline CDR1 is SGHTA and CDR2 FQGNSA. This CDR3 is built from 15 residues. Trimming stripped 2 bases from V and 6 bases from J, with 15 bases between. The CDR3 is CASSLIDFLGDTQYF. As DNA, the CDR3 is TGTGCCAGCAGCTTAATAGATTTTTTGGGCGATACGCAGTATTTT.

There are many counts of this clonotype. The chain couples TRBV7-9 to TRBJ2-5; perhaps TRBD1 as D (6 bases). Trimming left V 5 bases short and J 1 base short, with 14 bases between. Germline CDR1 SEHNR, CDR2 FQNEAQ (reference sequence). The CDR3 is 15 residues long. The CDR3 bases are TGTGCCAGCAGCACTATTGGACAGCCCCAAGAGACCCAGTACTTC. Translation gives CASSTIGQPQETQYF.

This clonotype was seen only a few times. This chain connects TRBV12-3 or TRBV12-4 to TRBJ2-7; D is ambiguous. Trimming removed 3 bases at V and 6 bases at J, with 18 bases between. The CDR3 has 15 amino acids. CDR3 sequence: CASSFYNFGISEQYF. CDR3 DNA sequence: TGTGCCAGCAGTTTTTATAATTTTGGGATCTCCGAGCAGTACTTC.

This clonotype was counted ten times or more. CDR3 nucleotides: TGCGCCAGCAGCGGCACGGCACAGGGGTCCTACGAGCAGTACTTC. This codes for CASSGTAQGSYEQYF. This sequence joins TRBV5-1 and TRBJ2-7, with TRBD1 matching 7 bases. Germline lookup yields CDR1 SGHRS and CDR2 YFSETQ. The CDR3 runs to 15 residues. The V segment lost 4 bases and the J segment 1 base; nucleotides outside the gene matches: 8.

V is TRBV25-1 and J is TRBJ1-6; D gene uncertain. The V end was cut by 3 bases, the J end by 10 bases, with 16 bases between. The CDR3 is 15 amino acids. CDR1 and CDR2 (germline): MGHDK, SYGVNS. DNA of the CDR3: TGTGCCAGCAGTGACGACCTTGGCATTAGGTCACCCCTCCACTTT. As protein: CASSDDLGIRSPLHF.

This clonotype was counted a few times. J is TRBJ1-1 and V is TRBV7-2, with 7 bases matching TRBD1. The germline CDR1 and CDR2 sequences are SGHTA and FQGNSA. CDR3 size: 15 residues. Trimming removed 4 bases from V and 4 bases from J; junction bases left unmatched: 9. CDR3 region: CASSSIQGSGTEAFF. The CDR3 DNA is TGTGCCAGCAGCTCAATACAGGGGTCGGGCACTGAAGCTTTCTTT.

The chain links TRBV7-2 to TRBJ2-1; D ambiguous. With 2 bases removed from V and 0 bases from J, the gap between germline ends came to 20 bases. Per germline, CDR1 SGHTA and CDR2 FQGNSA. This CDR3 region has 19 residues. DNA of the CDR3: TGTGCCAGCAGCTTACGGCTTTGGGATAGAGTGAGCTCCTACAATGAGCAGTTCTTC. Translated, it gives CASSLRLWDRVSSYNEQFF.

V is TRBV6-2 or TRBV6-3 and J is TRBJ1-2; 7 nucleotides align to TRBD1. The CDR3 has 14 residues. J gave up 6 bases and V 0 bases, and 4 bases lay outside the gene matches. Germline values: CDR1 MNHEY, CDR2 SVGEGT. In DNA form, the CDR3 reads TGTGCCAGCAGTTACTCAAGCAGGGGGGATGGCTACACCTTC. This gives the protein CASSYSSRGDGYTF.

This sequence joins TRBV11-2 and TRBJ2-2, with D possibly being TRBD1 or TRBD2 (6 bases each). Between the trimmed V and J ends, which lost 0 bases and 0 bases, there was a span of 8 bases. The CDR3 covers 16 residues. Per the germline V gene, CDR1 is SGHAT and CDR2 is FQNNGV. The CDR3 region has the DNA TGTGCCAGCAGCTTAGAAGGGGGGTCGAACACCGGGGAGCTGTTTTTT. Translated, it gives CASSLEGGSNTGELFF.

This clonotype was seen only a few times. The chain employs TRBV7-2 and TRBJ1-6; D is uncertain. This CDR3 has 14 residues. Between the trimmed V and J ends, which lost 4 bases and 10 bases, there was a span of 14 bases. The germline V gene encodes CDR1 SGHTA and CDR2 FQGNSA. The CDR3 loop reads CASSSSRGRSPLHF. For the CDR3, the DNA is TGTGCCAGCAGCTCCTCTCGTGGCAGGTCACCCCTCCACTTT.

The chain links TRBV6-2 or TRBV6-3 to TRBJ2-5; D unclear. CDR1 is MNHEY and CDR2 is SVGEGT in the germline V gene. The CDR3 consists of 13 residues. Between the trimmed V and J ends, which lost 3 bases and 0 bases, there was a span of 5 bases. The CDR3 sequence is CASSYEYQETQYF. CDR3 DNA: TGTGCCAGCAGTTATGAGTACCAAGAGACCCAGTACTTC.

This clonotype was detected only a few times. V is TRBV15 and J is TRBJ2-5; 7 nucleotides line up with TRBD2. The CDR3 length is 13 residues. Germline CDR1 is LNHNV and CDR2 is YYDKDF (reference sequence). V lost 8 bases, J lost 7 bases, and 10 bases stayed unmatched. The CDR3 region has the DNA TGTGCCACCCGACTAATTTCGGGGGGGACCCAGTACTTC. Encoded protein: CATRLISGGTQYF. Full variable domain (rest looked up from reference TRBV15 and TRBJ2-5): DAMVIQNPRYQVTQFGKPVTLSCSQTLNHNVMYWYQQKSSQAPKLLFHYYDKDFNNEADTPDNFQSRRPNTSFCFLDIRSPGLGDTAMYLCATRLISGGTQYFGPGTRLLVL.

This chain connects TRBV7-3 to TRBJ1-5, with TRBD1 matching 8 bases. Germline V gene lookup returns CDR1 SGHTA and CDR2 FQGTGA. The CDR3 is 13 amino acids. V was clipped by 5 bases and J by 7 bases; unmatched bases: 4. CDR3 residues: CASSKDRGQPQHF. The CDR3 DNA reads as TGTGCCAGCAGCAAAGACAGGGGACAGCCCCAGCATTTT.

This clonotype was seen more than once but under ten times. V is TRBV24-1 and J is TRBJ2-3, with 7 bases fitting TRBD1. Per the germline V gene, CDR1 is KGHDR and CDR2 is SFDVKD. The CDR3 contains 14 residues. V lost 6 bases, J lost 3 bases, and 5 bases stayed unmatched. For the CDR3, the DNA is TGTGCCACCAGTCCCAAACAGGGGACAGATACGCAGTATTTT. As protein: CATSPKQGTDTQYF.

The chain carries TRBV5-1 and TRBJ2-1; D is uncertain. The germline gives CDR1 SGHRS, CDR2 YFSETQ. Trimming pared 0 bases from V and 13 bases from J, leaving 17 bases between. This CDR3 has 14 residues. The CDR3 DNA sequence: TGCGCCAGCAGCTTGGACCAATTCCTAGGGATTCAGTTCTTC. Its translation: CASSLDQFLGIQFF.

This clonotype has just a few counts. The V and J genes are TRBV20-1 and TRBJ2-5, with D perhaps assigned TRBD1 or TRBD2 (6 bases each). V was shortened by 7 bases and J by 3 bases, with 21 bases between the two germline ends. Germline V CDR1 and CDR2: DFQATT, SNEGSKA (reference sequence). CDR3 length: 15 residues. CDR3 nucleotides: TGCAGTGTGCCGGGGGCGGTCGGCCTGGAAGAGACCCAGTACTTC. It specifies CSVPGAVGLEETQYF.

This chain connects TRBV12-3 or TRBV12-4 to TRBJ2-7; the D is unclear. This CDR3 region has 10 residues. The chain's CDR3 is CASSGWTLAV. Written as DNA, the CDR3 is TGTGCCAGCAGTGGATGGACCCTGGCCGTC.

CDR3 DNA: TGTGCCACCAGTGACCCCGGACAGGGGGCGGTCAGTCAGCCCCAGCATTTT. As protein: CATSDPGQGAVSQPQHF. V gene TRBV24-1 combines with J gene TRBJ1-5, with 11 bases matching TRBD1. The trim removed 4 bases at V and 6 bases at J, leaving 10 bases unmatched. The germline gives CDR1 KGHDR, CDR2 SFDVKD. The CDR3 is 17 residues long.

This clonotype was observed a handful of times. The genes are TRBV28 and TRBJ2-5, with unresolved D. With 7 bases removed from V and 2 bases from J, the gap between germline ends came to 11 bases. CDR3 length: 13 residues. Germline-derived CDR1 and CDR2 are MDHEN and SYDVKM. The CDR3 DNA sequence: TGTGCCAGCAACTCTGGCCATCAAGAGACCCAGTACTTC. Its protein is CASNSGHQETQYF.

This clonotype appeared a few times. The rearrangement links TRBV5-1 to TRBJ2-1; 13 nucleotides agree with TRBD2. CDR1 and CDR2 (germline): SGHRS, YFSETQ. This CDR3 spans 15 amino acids. J lost 9 bases, V lost 5 bases, and 8 bases had no gene match. The CDR3 here is CASRTGTSGVREQFF. The CDR3 nucleotides read TGCGCCAGCAGAACCGGGACTAGCGGGGTGCGTGAGCAGTTCTTC.

This clonotype was found a few times. The V and J genes are TRBV4-3 and TRBJ2-2, with D perhaps matching TRBD2 (6 bases). Germline-derived CDR1 and CDR2 are LGHNA and YSLEER. The CDR3 has 15 residues. V was shortened by 4 bases and J by 0 bases, with 9 bases between the two germline ends. This CDR3 reads CASSPGSANTGELFF. Here the CDR3 DNA reads TGCGCCAGCAGCCCCGGGAGCGCGAACACCGGGGAGCTGTTTTTT.